The present TCR beta chain was sequenced within a study of blood T cell repertoires in COVID-19. Across the whole study: Samples representing acute and convalescent COVID-19 were sourced from the United States, Italy and Spain. Sample material is recorded as cDNA or gDNA derived from T cells, B-cell-depleted T cells, or PBMCs.

Original processing notes: Amplified reference gene primers provided the basis for estimating nucleated cell counts. TCRdb keeps only in-frame clones here, not all; method: immunoSEQ multiplex PCR. V and J calls and clone size are those listed in that table; D and trimming were worked out from the DNA. The profile shows 100,000 or so clones, about four fifths of them singletons. CDR1 is SQVTM, CDR2 ANQGSEA, per germline. The CDR3 is made up of 12 amino acids. The ends lost 4 bases at V and 4 bases at J; junction bases unmatched: 3. The chain carries TRBV29-1 and TRBJ2-5; 7 nucleotides agree with TRBD1. The clonotype was recovered from a man aged 65 to 85 with active or convalescent COVID-19. Input material: peripheral blood. CDR3: CSVARGPETQYF. The CDR3 nucleotides are TGCAGCGTTGCAAGGGGGCCAGAGACCCAGTACTTC. Filled out from reference TRBV29-1 and TRBJ2-5, the complete variable domain reads SAVISQKPSRDICQRGTSLTIQCQVDSQVTMMFWYRQQPGQSLTLIATANQGSEATYESGFVIDKFPISRPNLTFSTLTVSNMSPEDSSIYLCSVARGPETQYFGPGTRLLVL.